These 22 T cell receptor beta chains share one sample of origin, sequenced in a study of T cells in localized non-small cell lung cancer. Using immunoSEQ multiplex PCR, the repertoire was profiled, and TCRdb retains in-frame clones only, with some absent. The sample lists 60,000 to 75,000 clones, around four fifths occurring once. The input for sequencing was peripheral blood, taken before any cancer treatment. These receptors all stem from a female donor older than 55 with stage I lung adenocarcinoma.

This chain joins TRBV6-5 and TRBJ2-5; D ambiguous. V lost 2 bases to trimming and J lost 1 base, with 11 bases between them. Germline CDR1 is MNHEY and CDR2 is SVGAGI. There are 15 residues in the CDR3. In DNA, the CDR3 is TGTGCCAGCAGTTACGGGTTGGCAGGCCAAGAGACCCAGTACTTC. Translation: CASSYGLAGQETQYF.

V is TRBV5-1 and J is TRBJ1-4, with unresolved D. Germline-derived CDR1 and CDR2 are SGHRS and YFSETQ. The CDR3 totals 14 residues. The germline V and J ends were trimmed by 1 base and 8 bases, with 12 bases remaining between them. CDR3 nucleotide sequence: TGCGCCAGCAGCTTGAACCCCGGCTACGAAAAACTGTTTTTT. Protein product: CASSLNPGYEKLFF.

This clone was observed a single time. The sample holds other DNA sequences that translate to the same CDR3. This rearrangement joins TRBV18 to TRBJ2-3; D not resolved. Looked up from germline, CDR1 is KGHSH and CDR2 is LQKENI. This CDR3 is 14 amino acids long. Trimming cost V 0 bases and J 3 bases, with 7 bases left between them. The CDR3 here is CASSPPGVTDTQYF. The DNA of the CDR3 is TGTGCCAGCTCACCACCGGGCGTAACAGATACGCAGTATTTT.

V is TRBV18 and J is TRBJ2-3; 8 bases align to TRBD1. The CDR3 runs 17 residues. The V segment lost 4 bases and the J segment 1 base; nucleotides outside the gene matches: 10. Germline V gene lookup returns CDR1 KGHSH and CDR2 LQKENI. For the CDR3, the DNA is TGTGCCAGCTCACTAAAGACAGGGGACGGCGGCACAGATACGCAGTATTTT. It is translated as CASSLKTGDGGTDTQYF.

This sequence joins TRBV2 and TRBJ1-5, with a weak D call TRBD1 (5 bases). Germline lookup yields CDR1 SNHLY and CDR2 FYNNEI. The CDR3 sequence is 13 residues long. V shed 1 base and J shed 5 bases, with 6 bases lying between them. The CDR3 region is CASSEEGYQPQHF. In DNA, the CDR3 is TGTGCCAGCAGTGAAGAGGGGTATCAGCCCCAGCATTTT. Full variable domain (outside the CDR3, taken from reference TRBV2 and TRBJ1-5): EPEVTQTPSHQVTQMGQEVILRCVPISNHLYFYWYRQILGQKVEFLVSFYNNEISEKSEIFDDQFSVERPDGSNFTLKIRSTKLEDSAMYFCASSEEGYQPQHFGDGTRLSIL.

The chain couples TRBV7-6 to TRBJ2-3, with no clear D. V was clipped by 5 bases and J by 5 bases, with 8 bases between them. Germline CDR1 reads SGHVS; CDR2 reads FNYEAQ. This CDR3 is built from 12 residues. CDR3 in amino acids: CASSPPKDTQYF. The CDR3 DNA sequence: TGTGCCAGCAGCCCTCCCAAAGATACGCAGTATTTT.

The chain links TRBV5-1 to TRBJ1-6, with D unresolved. CDR3 length equals 15 residues. Germline V gene sequence: CDR1 SGHRS, CDR2 YFSETQ. The germline V and J ends were trimmed by 0 bases and 2 bases, with 6 bases remaining between them. The CDR3 loop reads CASSLVAAYNSPLHF. Here the CDR3 DNA reads TGCGCCAGCAGCTTGGTTGCGGCCTATAATTCACCCCTCCACTTT. The entire variable domain, with the rest obtained from reference TRBV5-1 and TRBJ1-6, is as follows: KAGVTQTPRYLIKTRGQQVTLSCSPISGHRSVSWYQQTPGQGLQFLFEYFSETQRNKGNFPGRFSGRQFSNSRSEMNVSTLELGDSALYLCASSLVAAYNSPLHFGNGTRLTVT.

This clone was observed a handful of times. The chain uses TRBV18 and TRBJ1-5; 9 bases map to TRBD1. The CDR3 totals 14 residues. V lost 6 bases to trimming and J lost 5 bases; unmatched junction nucleotides: 5. CDR1 is KGHSH, CDR2 LQKENI, per germline. For the CDR3, the DNA is TGTGCCAGCTCGCCGGGACAGGGTCATCAGCCCCAGCATTTT. Residues: CASSPGQGHQPQHF.

The table lists this clone with a few counts. The V and J genes are TRBV4-2 and TRBJ1-2, with no clear D. The V and J ends lost 0 bases and 8 bases respectively, with 13 bases between them. CDR3 size: 14 residues. Germline loops: CDR1 LGHNA, CDR2 YNFKEQ. The CDR3 reads CASSQEGLQRGYTF. The CDR3 DNA sequence: TGTGCCAGCAGCCAAGAAGGTCTCCAAAGGGGCTACACCTTC.

This clone was detected only a few times. The rearrangement joins TRBV7-6 to TRBJ1-5, with no clear D. V was trimmed by 1 base and J by 0 bases, leaving 7 bases between them. The CDR3 runs 15 residues. Germline-derived CDR1 and CDR2 are SGHVS and FNYEAQ. CDR3 coding DNA: TGTGCCAGCAGCTTAGAGCCAGATAGCAATCAGCCCCAGCATTTT. It codes for CASSLEPDSNQPQHF.

The CDR3 is CASSLPSPEAFF. CDR3 bases: TGCGCCAGCAGCTTGCCGAGTCCTGAAGCTTTCTTT. V is TRBV5-1 and J is TRBJ1-1; D not resolved. This CDR3 contains 12 residues. V was trimmed by 1 base and J by 6 bases, leaving 7 bases between them. Germline lookup yields CDR1 SGHRS and CDR2 YFSETQ.

This clone was counted a single time. V and J are TRBV27 and TRBJ2-5, with D perhaps matching TRBD1 (5 bases). V dropped 6 bases and J dropped 4 bases, with 18 bases sitting between them. The CDR3 runs to 15 residues. CDR1 and CDR2 from the germline V gene are MNHEY and SMNVEV (reference sequence). The CDR3 DNA reads TGTGCCAGCAGCCTAACAGGACCCTTTGGAGAGACCCAGTACTTC. Translating it yields CASSLTGPFGETQYF.

The CDR3 protein is CASSEAGSGLWEQYF. CDR3 in DNA: TGTGCCAGCAGTGAGGCGGGTTCTGGTTTGTGGGAGCAGTACTTC. The chain employs TRBV2 and TRBJ2-7; D is possibly TRBD2 (5 bases). Germline V gene data show CDR1 as SNHLY and CDR2 as FYNNEI. Trimming stripped 3 bases from V and 7 bases from J, with 19 bases between. The CDR3 extends over 15 amino acids. The complete variable domain, with remaining parts taken from reference TRBV2 and TRBJ2-7, reads EPEVTQTPSHQVTQMGQEVILRCVPISNHLYFYWYRQILGQKVEFLVSFYNNEISEKSEIFDDQFSVERPDGSNFTLKIRSTKLEDSAMYFCASSEAGSGLWEQYFGPGTRLTVT.

V usage is TRBV5-1 and J usage is TRBJ2-4; perhaps TRBD1 as D (6 bases). This CDR3 comprises 17 residues. Germline CDR1 is SGHRS and CDR2 is YFSETQ. Trimming took 0 bases from V and 0 from J, leaving 13 bases between them. In DNA, the CDR3 is TGCGCCAGCAGCTTGGGGCAGGGGTCTCTAGCCAAAAACATTCAGTACTTC. Its translation is CASSLGQGSLAKNIQYF.

This clone has just a few counts. V is TRBV25-1 and J is TRBJ1-6; no clear D. V was cut by 4 bases and J by 5 bases, with 12 bases left in between. Germline V gene sequence: CDR1 MGHDK, CDR2 SYGVNS. CDR3 size: 15 residues. The CDR3 protein is CASSGVTGNNSPLHF. The CDR3 nucleotides read TGTGCCAGCAGTGGGGTGACGGGAAATAATTCACCCCTCCACTTT.

The chain joins TRBV7-9 to TRBJ1-4; possibly TRBD1 for D (6 bases). Trimming took 0 bases from V and 6 from J, leaving 23 bases between them. From germline, CDR1 is SEHNR and CDR2 FQNEAQ (reference sequence). CDR3 length: 19 residues. CDR3 sequence: CASSLALQGTGTLYEKLFF. CDR3 DNA: TGTGCCAGCAGCTTAGCGCTTCAGGGCACAGGGACTTTATATGAAAAACTGTTTTTT.

The J gene is TRBJ1-4, the V gene TRBV30, with TRBD1 as a possible D gene (5 bases). Per the germline V gene, CDR1 is GTSNPN and CDR2 is SVGIG (reference sequence). The V end lost 7 bases, the J end lost 8 bases, and 17 bases lay between the germline ends. The CDR3 runs 13 residues. This CDR3 reads CALNLGVWEKLFF. As DNA, the CDR3 is TGTGCCTTAAACCTAGGGGTCTGGGAAAAACTGTTTTTT.

The chain combines TRBV21-1 with TRBJ2-1; TRBD1 reflects the table's D call only, with no check against the DNA. TRBV21-1 represents a pseudogene. This CDR3 spans 19 amino acids. The CDR3 loop reads CASSKERRNKGSSYNEQFF. The CDR3, as DNA: TGTGCCAGCAGCAAAGAGAGGCGGAATAAGGGGTCCTCCTACAATGAGCAGTTCTTC.

The rearrangement joins TRBV9 to TRBJ1-5, with D perhaps matching TRBD1 (6 bases). The CDR3 is made up of 14 amino acids. Germline values: CDR1 SGDLS, CDR2 YYNGEE. The V end was cut by 0 bases, the J end by 11 bases, with 15 bases between. Here the CDR3 reads CASSVGTGWESQHF. The CDR3 nucleotides read TGTGCCAGCAGCGTAGGAACAGGGTGGGAGTCCCAGCATTTT.

The chain uses TRBV11-1 and TRBJ2-1; D remains unclear. Trimming pared 0 bases from V and 6 bases from J, leaving 9 bases between. Germline CDR1 reads SGHAT; CDR2 reads FQDESV (reference sequence). The CDR3 spans 14 residues. CDR3 bases: TGTGCCAGCAGCTTAGCCCCTAAAGGCAATGAGCAGTTCTTC. This translates into CASSLAPKGNEQFF.

This chain connects TRBV4-1 to TRBJ1-5, with TRBD1 matching over 7 bases. With V trimmed by 4 bases and J by 5 bases, 2 bases remained unmatched. This CDR3 contains 13 residues. Per germline, CDR1 MGHRA and CDR2 YSYEKL. The CDR3 protein is CASSPDRDQPQHF. CDR3 nucleotide sequence: TGCGCCAGCAGCCCCGACAGGGATCAGCCCCAGCATTTT.

This sequence joins TRBV7-6 and TRBJ1-1, with D maybe TRBD1 (6 bases). This CDR3 is 15 amino acids long. The ends were cut back, 5 bases at V and 1 base at J, with 14 bases in the middle. Germline V lookup: CDR1 SGHVS, CDR2 FNYEAQ. The CDR3 reads CASSPREGGNTEAFF. DNA for the CDR3: TGTGCCAGCAGCCCCCGGGAGGGGGGGAACACTGAAGCTTTCTTT.